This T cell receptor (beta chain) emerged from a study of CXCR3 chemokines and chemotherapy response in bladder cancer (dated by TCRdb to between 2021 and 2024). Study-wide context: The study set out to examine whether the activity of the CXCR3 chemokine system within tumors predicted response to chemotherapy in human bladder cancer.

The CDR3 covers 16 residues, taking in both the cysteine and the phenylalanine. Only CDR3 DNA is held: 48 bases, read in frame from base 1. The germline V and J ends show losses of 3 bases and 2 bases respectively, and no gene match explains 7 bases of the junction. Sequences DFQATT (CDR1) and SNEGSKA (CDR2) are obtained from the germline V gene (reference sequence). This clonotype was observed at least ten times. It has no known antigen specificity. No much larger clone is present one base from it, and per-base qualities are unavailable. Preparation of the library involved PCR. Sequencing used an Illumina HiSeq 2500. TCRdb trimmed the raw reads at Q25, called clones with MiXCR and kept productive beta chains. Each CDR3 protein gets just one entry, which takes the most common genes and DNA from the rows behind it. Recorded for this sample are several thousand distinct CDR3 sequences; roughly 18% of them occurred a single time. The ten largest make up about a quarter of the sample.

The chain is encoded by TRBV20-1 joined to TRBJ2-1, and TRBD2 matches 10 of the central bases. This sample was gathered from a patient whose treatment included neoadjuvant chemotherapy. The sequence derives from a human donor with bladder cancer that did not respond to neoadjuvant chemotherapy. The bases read TGCAGTGCTAGTGGGGAAGGACTAGCGGCCTACAATGAGCAGTTCTTC. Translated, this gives CSASGEGLAAYNEQFF.